Each of the 27 T cell receptor beta chains below was sequenced from the same sample in a study of early T cells in non-severe SARS-CoV-2 infection. Each CDR3 protein is one row after TCRdb ran MiXCR on the 5' RACE reads. The sample yields fewer than 25,000 distinct CDR3 sequences, roughly 3.6% seen once. The material sequenced was whole blood. The receptors here all came from an adult who was a healthcare worker with PCR-confirmed SARS-CoV-2 infection or an uninfected control (not recorded which).

A few counts support this clonotype. This chain uses TRBV7-9 with TRBJ1-2; a possible D gene is TRBD1 (5 bases). V gave up 5 bases and J gave up 0 bases, with 16 bases separating them. Germline lookup yields CDR1 SEHNR and CDR2 FQNEAQ (reference sequence). This CDR3 has 16 residues. The CDR3 here is CASSPKLDNPNYGYTF. The CDR3 nucleotides read TGTGCCAGCAGCCCCAAGTTGGACAATCCTAACTATGGCTACACCTTC.

This clonotype showed up many times. The CDR3 sequence is CSASPGADLAKNIQYF. The CDR3 DNA is TGCAGTGCTTCCCCCGGGGCCGATCTAGCCAAAAACATTCAGTACTTC. The chain carries TRBV20-1 and TRBJ2-4; D may match TRBD1 or TRBD2 (5 bases each). With 5 bases removed from V and 0 bases from J, the gap between germline ends came to 17 bases. This CDR3 has 16 amino acids. Germline assignment: CDR1 DFQATT and CDR2 SNEGSKA (reference sequence).

This clonotype occurred a few times. V and J are TRBV10-3 and TRBJ2-7; D unclear. CDR3 length: 15 amino acids. The V end was cut by 0 bases, the J end by 0 bases, with 9 bases between. Germline V gene sequence: CDR1 ENHRY, CDR2 SYGVKD. The CDR3 region has the DNA TGTGCCATCAGTGAGTCCCTAGGAAGCTCCTACGAGCAGTACTTC. Translation gives CAISESLGSSYEQYF.

This clonotype was picked up many times. V usage is TRBV14 and J usage is TRBJ1-1; possibly TRBD1 for D (5 bases). The length of the CDR3 is 13 residues. With 1 base removed from V and 9 bases from J, the gap between germline ends came to 12 bases. Germline V CDR1 and CDR2: SGHDN, FVKESK. CDR3 protein: CASSQAGRSKAFF. The CDR3, as DNA: TGTGCCAGCAGCCAAGCAGGGCGAAGCAAAGCTTTCTTT.

The chain joins TRBV6-4 to TRBJ2-1; D is unresolved. V was shortened by 5 bases and J by 10 bases, with 6 bases between the two germline ends. CDR1 MRHNA and CDR2 SNTAGT come from the germline V gene. This CDR3 comprises 10 residues. The CDR3 DNA reads TGTGCCAGCAGTTTTAACGAGCAGTTCTTC. Translation: CASSFNEQFF.

There are a few counts of this clonotype. The chain recombines TRBV4-2 with TRBJ2-1; 9 bases fit TRBD2. The CDR3 sequence is 17 residues long. In germline, CDR1 is LGHNA, CDR2 YNFKEQ. Trimming at V came to 1 base and at J to 3 bases, leaving 7 bases not matched to a gene. In DNA, the CDR3 is TGTGCCAGCAGCCAAGTCCCAGCGGGGGGTTTCTACAATGAGCAGTTCTTC. Its translation is CASSQVPAGGFYNEQFF.

This clonotype was observed many times. This chain uses TRBV21-1 with TRBJ1-1; whether TRBD1, the table's D call, matches the DNA was not checked. TRBV21-1 has pseudogene status. This CDR3 region has 15 residues. The CDR3 region has the DNA TGTGCCATCCCCAGGGGGGGGCTGATGAACACTGAAGCTTTCTTT. Translation: CAIPRGGLMNTEAFF.

This clonotype is medium-sized (0.01 to 0.1%). The CDR3 coding sequence is TGCGCCAGCAGCCCGGGAGCGGGAGGGCCGAACACCGGGGAGCTGTTTTTT. It translates to CASSPGAGGPNTGELFF. The chain combines TRBV4-3 with TRBJ2-2; 10 bases are a match to TRBD2. Germline values: CDR1 LGHNA, CDR2 YSLEER. The CDR3 runs 17 residues. With V trimmed by 4 bases and J by 0 bases, 5 bases remained unmatched.

Many counts were recorded for this clonotype. One junction end does not reproduce the germline sequence, and a read error may be involved. This sequence joins TRBV20-1 and TRBJ2-5; D unresolved. The length of the CDR3 is 12 residues. Germline lookup yields CDR1 DFQATT and CDR2 SNEGSKA (reference sequence). CDR3 bases: TGCAGTCCTAGTGGTAGGGATGAGACCCAGTACTTC. Translation: CSPSGRDETQYF.

There are many counts of this clonotype. This chain uses TRBV12-5 with TRBJ2-5; D gene ambiguous. Trimming pared 8 bases from V and 2 bases from J, leaving 12 bases between. This CDR3 contains 13 residues. The germline CDR1 and CDR2 sequences are LGHNT and FRNRAP. CDR3: CASRIDVQETQYF. In nucleotides, the CDR3 is TGTGCTAGTAGAATTGACGTGCAAGAGACCCAGTACTTC.

This CDR3 reads CASSDRGQPEGEQFF. The CDR3 region has the DNA TGTGCCAGCAGCGATCGGGGACAACCTGAGGGGGAGCAGTTCTTC. The genes are TRBV6-4 and TRBJ2-1; D is possibly TRBD1 (6 bases). CDR3 length: 15 amino acids. Germline assignment: CDR1 MRHNA and CDR2 SNTAGT. Trimming shortened V by 6 bases and J by 10 bases, and 22 bases separated the two germline ends.

This clonotype was recorded many times. The J gene is TRBJ1-2, the V gene TRBV14, with a possible D match to TRBD1 (6 bases). Germline V lookup: CDR1 SGHDN, CDR2 FVKESK. The CDR3 sequence is 15 residues long. V lost 1 base and J 2 bases, leaving 11 bases between the germline ends. The CDR3: CASSQVQGSNYGYTF. The CDR3 coding sequence is TGTGCCAGCAGCCAAGTACAGGGTTCCAACTATGGCTACACCTTC.

This clonotype was seen many times. The rearrangement uses TRBV30 and TRBJ2-3; D unresolved. V lost 4 bases and J lost 3, with 11 bases in between. Germline V CDR1 and CDR2: GTSNPN, SVGIG (reference sequence). The CDR3 runs 13 residues. The CDR3 nucleotides read TGTGCCTGGATAGCCCCCGGGACAGATACGCAGTATTTT. Amino acid sequence: CAWIAPGTDTQYF.

This clonotype was seen many times. This chain joins TRBV10-1 and TRBJ2-7; maybe TRBD1 (5 bases). V lost 4 bases, J lost 4 bases, and 17 bases lay in between. There are 15 residues in the CDR3. Per the germline V gene, CDR1 is WNHNN and CDR2 is SYGVQD (reference sequence). CDR3: CASSASLGAGYEQYF. Written as DNA, the CDR3 is TGCGCCAGCAGTGCCTCGTTAGGGGCTGGGTACGAGCAGTACTTC.

V gene TRBV7-9 combines with J gene TRBJ2-5; D gene ambiguous. V lost 3 bases and J lost 4, with 12 bases in between. Germline lookup yields CDR1 SEHNR and CDR2 FQNEAQ (reference sequence). This CDR3 contains 14 residues. DNA of the CDR3: TGTGCCAGCAGCTTCAGAGATTGGGGAGAGACCCAGTACTTC. Translation: CASSFRDWGETQYF.

This clonotype has a count of ten or more. This chain uses TRBV18 with TRBJ1-1; D possibly corresponds to TRBD1 (5 bases). The CDR3 loop spans 13 amino acids. V dropped 9 bases and J dropped 0 bases, with 11 bases sitting between them. CDR1 and CDR2 (germline): KGHSH, LQKENI. The CDR3 region has the DNA TGTGCCAGTTCTGACAGCTTGAACACTGAAGCTTTCTTT. Translating it yields CASSDSLNTEAFF.

This clonotype was observed many times. This chain links TRBV27 with TRBJ2-7, with 8 bases aligning to TRBD2. Germline V gene sequence: CDR1 MNHEY, CDR2 SMNVEV (reference sequence). The junction had 5 bases not matched to a gene; V was cut back by 5 bases and J by 5 bases. The CDR3 runs 13 residues. CDR3 DNA sequence: TGTGCCAGCAGTCCCCGACTAGCGAACGAGCAGTACTTC. It codes for CASSPRLANEQYF.

This clonotype was recorded many times. V gene TRBV7-9 combines with J gene TRBJ2-3, with TRBD2 as a possible D gene (5 bases). Germline V gives CDR1 SEHNR, CDR2 FQNEAQ (reference sequence). This CDR3 region has 14 residues. Trimming left V 5 bases short and J 0 bases short, with 9 bases between. The CDR3 sequence is CASSPLASTDTQYF. DNA of the CDR3: TGTGCCAGCAGCCCGCTAGCTAGCACAGATACGCAGTATTTT.

In its sample, this clonotype was seen many times. The rearrangement joins TRBV12-3 or TRBV12-4 to TRBJ1-1; TRBD1 matches 9 bases. This CDR3 spans 13 amino acids. V shed 7 bases, J shed 3 bases, and the junction held 3 bases outside the gene matches. The CDR3 here is CASIRQGDTEAFF. In DNA, the CDR3 is TGTGCCAGCATCCGACAGGGGGACACTGAAGCTTTCTTT.

The table lists this clonotype with many counts. V is TRBV7-2 and J is TRBJ2-7; no reliable D call. This CDR3 region has 14 residues. The germline CDR1 and CDR2 sequences are SGHTA and FQGNSA. V was shortened by 6 bases and J by 0 bases, with 12 bases between the two germline ends. CDR3 amino acids: CASRNFRSSYEQYF. The CDR3 DNA sequence: TGTGCCAGCAGGAACTTCCGGAGCTCCTACGAGCAGTACTTC. Full variable domain (rest looked up from reference TRBV7-2 and TRBJ2-7): GAGVSQSPSNKVTEKGKDVELRCDPISGHTALYWYRQSLGQGLEFLIYFQGNSAPDKSGLPSDRFSAERTGGSVSTLTIQRTQQEDSAVYLCASRNFRSSYEQYFGPGTRLTVT.

This clonotype was recorded a few times. This chain connects TRBV27 to TRBJ2-7, with D possibly TRBD2 on 5 matching bases. V lost 5 bases and J 4 bases, leaving 15 bases between the germline ends. The germline V gene has CDR1 MNHEY and CDR2 SMNVEV (reference sequence). The CDR3 extends over 14 amino acids. The CDR3 reads CASSGVGDGYEQYF. In nucleotides, the CDR3 is TGTGCCAGCAGTGGCGTCGGGGATGGATACGAGCAGTACTTC.

This clonotype was observed at least ten times. The J gene is TRBJ2-2, the V gene TRBV11-2; TRBD1 matches 10 bases. Germline assignment: CDR1 SGHAT and CDR2 FQNNGV. V gave up 5 bases and J gave up 3 bases; unmatched junction bases: 6. The CDR3 consists of 16 residues. This chain's CDR3 is CASSQRDRGDTGELFF. The CDR3 coding sequence is TGTGCCAGCAGCCAGCGGGACAGGGGAGACACCGGGGAGCTGTTTTTT.

This clonotype turned up a few times. J is TRBJ2-3 and V is TRBV27, with TRBD2 matching over 8 bases. The CDR3 runs 16 residues. V gave up 2 bases and J gave up 2 bases; unmatched junction bases: 6. The V gene's germline CDR1 is MNHEY and CDR2 SMNVEV (reference sequence). In DNA form, the CDR3 reads TGTGCCAGCAGTTTAATTATAGCGGGGCACACAGATACGCAGTATTTT. Translating gives CASSLIIAGHTDTQYF.

This clonotype was observed many times. The genes are TRBV11-2 and TRBJ1-2; 7 bases are a match to TRBD1. Per the germline V gene, CDR1 is SGHAT and CDR2 is FQNNGV. The V gene end was trimmed by 3 bases and the J gene end by 6 bases; junction bases not matched to a gene: 4. This CDR3 is built from 13 residues. The CDR3 loop reads CASSFTGVDGYTF. CDR3 nucleotide sequence: TGTGCCAGCAGCTTCACAGGGGTGGATGGCTACACCTTC. Drawing the rest from reference TRBV11-2 and TRBJ1-2, the complete variable domain is EAGVAQSPRYKIIEKRQSVAFWCNPISGHATLYWYQQILGQGPKLLIQFQNNGVVDDSQLPKDRFSAERLKGVDSTLKIQPAKLEDSAVYLCASSFTGVDGYTFGSGTRLTVV.

This clonotype was found many times. The CDR3 DNA is TGCAGTGCTAGAGGGCCGAGCACAGATACGCAGTATTTT. This encodes CSARGPSTDTQYF. The chain has TRBV20-1 and TRBJ2-3, with no clear D. Looked up from germline, CDR1 is DFQATT and CDR2 is SNEGSKA (reference sequence). The CDR3 sequence is 13 residues long. Trimming took 1 base from V and 0 from J, leaving 5 bases between them.

At least ten counts were recorded for this clonotype. The chain links TRBV30 to TRBJ1-2; TRBD1 matches at 9 bases. This CDR3 is built from 13 residues. The germline V gene has CDR1 GTSNPN and CDR2 SVGIG (reference sequence). Trimming at V came to 3 bases and at J to 10 bases, leaving 9 bases not matched to a gene. Here the CDR3 reads CAWRVGQGDDYTF. In DNA, the CDR3 is TGTGCCTGGAGGGTGGGACAGGGAGATGACTACACCTTC.

This clonotype turned up a few times. The chain employs TRBV2 and TRBJ1-5; unclear D gene. Trimming left V 8 bases short and J 4 bases short, with 6 bases between. Germline V gene data show CDR1 as SNHLY and CDR2 as FYNNEI. The CDR3 covers 11 residues. Here the CDR3 DNA reads TGTGCCAGCGGCCCGAATCAGCCCCAGCATTTT. Its translation is CASGPNQPQHF.